A selection of T cell receptor beta chains follows, all from one sample in a study of T cell responses to AZD1222 COVID-19 vaccine. The assay was immunoSEQ multiplex PCR, and TCRdb's table has in-frame clones only and misses some. This table holds 95,000 to 130,000 clones, around 94% found once. Here the sequenced sample was peripheral blood, taken 28 days after the second AZD1222 dose. The receptor source for this set is an adult who received the AZD1222 COVID-19 vaccine. Both conserved end residues are part of each CDR3. D genes are given only for firm matches. Rows may omit the clone size; those that give it use once, few, many or a size class.

J gene	V gene	clone size	D gene	CDR3 protein	CDR3 DNA
TRBJ1-2	TRBV27	-	-	CASSSNFNYGYTF	TGTGCCAGCAGCTCCAATTTTAACTATGGCTACACCTTC
TRBJ2-7	TRBV10-3	once	-	CAISVSGARAYEQYF	TGTGCCATCAGTGTCTCGGGGGCGCGGGCCTACGAGCAGTACTTC
TRBJ1-1	TRBV7-9	-	TRBD1	CASLTGQAPEAFF	TGTGCCAGCCTGACGGGACAGGCCCCTGAAGCTTTCTTT
TRBJ2-2	TRBV27	few	TRBD2	CASRGTRGGELFF	TGTGCCAGCAGGGGGACTAGGGGAGGGGAGCTGTTTTTT
TRBJ1-6	TRBV15	-	TRBD1	CATSRARPGTGGSPLHF	TGTGCCACCAGCAGAGCACGCCCAGGGACAGGGGGTTCACCCCTCCACTTT
TRBJ2-7	TRBV7-9	-	-	CASSSAGGLAERAYEQYF	TGTGCCAGCAGCTCCGCCGGGGGGCTGGCCGAGAGGGCCTACGAGCAGTACTTC
TRBJ2-1	TRBV7-3	-	-	CASSPTGSYGSEQFF	TGTGCCAGCAGCCCGACAGGGTCTTACGGGAGTGAGCAGTTCTTC
TRBJ1-3	TRBV9	-	-	CASSAEGVRGNTIYF	TGTGCCAGCAGCGCCGAAGGGGTGAGGGGAAACACCATATATTTT
TRBJ2-7	TRBV11-3	-	-	CASSLERGPDSSYEQYF	TGTGCCAGCAGCTTAGAGAGAGGCCCAGACAGCTCCTACGAGCAGTACTTC
TRBJ2-1	TRBV9	-	TRBD2	CASSQGTSGKYNEQFF	TGTGCCAGCAGCCAAGGAACTAGCGGGAAGTACAATGAGCAGTTCTTC
TRBJ1-3	TRBV7-8	-	-	CASSRGWGNTIYF	TGTGCCAGCAGCCGGGGATGGGGAAACACCATATATTTT
TRBJ1-5	TRBV25-1	-	TRBD1	CASSELSGGQPQHF	TGTGCCAGCAGTGAATTGTCAGGGGGTCAGCCCCAGCATTTT
TRBJ2-3	TRBV27	few	TRBD1	CASSTPQGEFTDTQYF	TGTGCCAGCAGTACACCACAGGGGGAGTTCACAGATACGCAGTATTTT
TRBJ1-1	TRBV5-4	-	TRBD1	CASSFSGGNTEAFF	TGTGCCAGCAGCTTTTCAGGGGGCAACACTGAAGCTTTCTTT
TRBJ2-5	TRBV30	-	-	CAWSVYYGSGETQYF	TGTGCCTGGAGTGTATATTACGGGAGTGGTGAGACCCAGTACTTC
TRBJ1-5	TRBV21-1	-	-	CASSIQDRGRLYSNQPQHF	TGTGCCAGCAGCATTCAGGACAGGGGCCGACTTTATAGCAATCAGCCCCAGCATTTT
TRBJ2-3	TRBV5-1	-	TRBD2	CASSLAGLASLTDTQYF	TGCGCCAGCAGCTTGGCGGGACTAGCGTCCCTCACAGATACGCAGTATTTT
TRBJ1-3	TRBV4-1	-	TRBD1	CASSQRTGGGNTIYF	TGCGCCAGCAGCCAAAGGACAGGGGGTGGAAACACCATATATTTT
TRBJ1-1	TRBV7-6	once	TRBD1	CASSSPQGILNTEAFF	TGTGCCAGCAGCTCCCCACAGGGGATCCTGAACACTGAAGCTTTCTTT
TRBJ2-3	TRBV4-1	-	-	CASSQGLTDTQYF	TGCGCCAGCAGCCAAGGGCTCACAGATACGCAGTATTTT
TRBJ2-7	TRBV15	-	TRBD1	CATSSPGTGSSYEQYF	TGTGCCACCAGCAGTCCCGGGACAGGGAGCTCCTACGAGCAGTACTTC